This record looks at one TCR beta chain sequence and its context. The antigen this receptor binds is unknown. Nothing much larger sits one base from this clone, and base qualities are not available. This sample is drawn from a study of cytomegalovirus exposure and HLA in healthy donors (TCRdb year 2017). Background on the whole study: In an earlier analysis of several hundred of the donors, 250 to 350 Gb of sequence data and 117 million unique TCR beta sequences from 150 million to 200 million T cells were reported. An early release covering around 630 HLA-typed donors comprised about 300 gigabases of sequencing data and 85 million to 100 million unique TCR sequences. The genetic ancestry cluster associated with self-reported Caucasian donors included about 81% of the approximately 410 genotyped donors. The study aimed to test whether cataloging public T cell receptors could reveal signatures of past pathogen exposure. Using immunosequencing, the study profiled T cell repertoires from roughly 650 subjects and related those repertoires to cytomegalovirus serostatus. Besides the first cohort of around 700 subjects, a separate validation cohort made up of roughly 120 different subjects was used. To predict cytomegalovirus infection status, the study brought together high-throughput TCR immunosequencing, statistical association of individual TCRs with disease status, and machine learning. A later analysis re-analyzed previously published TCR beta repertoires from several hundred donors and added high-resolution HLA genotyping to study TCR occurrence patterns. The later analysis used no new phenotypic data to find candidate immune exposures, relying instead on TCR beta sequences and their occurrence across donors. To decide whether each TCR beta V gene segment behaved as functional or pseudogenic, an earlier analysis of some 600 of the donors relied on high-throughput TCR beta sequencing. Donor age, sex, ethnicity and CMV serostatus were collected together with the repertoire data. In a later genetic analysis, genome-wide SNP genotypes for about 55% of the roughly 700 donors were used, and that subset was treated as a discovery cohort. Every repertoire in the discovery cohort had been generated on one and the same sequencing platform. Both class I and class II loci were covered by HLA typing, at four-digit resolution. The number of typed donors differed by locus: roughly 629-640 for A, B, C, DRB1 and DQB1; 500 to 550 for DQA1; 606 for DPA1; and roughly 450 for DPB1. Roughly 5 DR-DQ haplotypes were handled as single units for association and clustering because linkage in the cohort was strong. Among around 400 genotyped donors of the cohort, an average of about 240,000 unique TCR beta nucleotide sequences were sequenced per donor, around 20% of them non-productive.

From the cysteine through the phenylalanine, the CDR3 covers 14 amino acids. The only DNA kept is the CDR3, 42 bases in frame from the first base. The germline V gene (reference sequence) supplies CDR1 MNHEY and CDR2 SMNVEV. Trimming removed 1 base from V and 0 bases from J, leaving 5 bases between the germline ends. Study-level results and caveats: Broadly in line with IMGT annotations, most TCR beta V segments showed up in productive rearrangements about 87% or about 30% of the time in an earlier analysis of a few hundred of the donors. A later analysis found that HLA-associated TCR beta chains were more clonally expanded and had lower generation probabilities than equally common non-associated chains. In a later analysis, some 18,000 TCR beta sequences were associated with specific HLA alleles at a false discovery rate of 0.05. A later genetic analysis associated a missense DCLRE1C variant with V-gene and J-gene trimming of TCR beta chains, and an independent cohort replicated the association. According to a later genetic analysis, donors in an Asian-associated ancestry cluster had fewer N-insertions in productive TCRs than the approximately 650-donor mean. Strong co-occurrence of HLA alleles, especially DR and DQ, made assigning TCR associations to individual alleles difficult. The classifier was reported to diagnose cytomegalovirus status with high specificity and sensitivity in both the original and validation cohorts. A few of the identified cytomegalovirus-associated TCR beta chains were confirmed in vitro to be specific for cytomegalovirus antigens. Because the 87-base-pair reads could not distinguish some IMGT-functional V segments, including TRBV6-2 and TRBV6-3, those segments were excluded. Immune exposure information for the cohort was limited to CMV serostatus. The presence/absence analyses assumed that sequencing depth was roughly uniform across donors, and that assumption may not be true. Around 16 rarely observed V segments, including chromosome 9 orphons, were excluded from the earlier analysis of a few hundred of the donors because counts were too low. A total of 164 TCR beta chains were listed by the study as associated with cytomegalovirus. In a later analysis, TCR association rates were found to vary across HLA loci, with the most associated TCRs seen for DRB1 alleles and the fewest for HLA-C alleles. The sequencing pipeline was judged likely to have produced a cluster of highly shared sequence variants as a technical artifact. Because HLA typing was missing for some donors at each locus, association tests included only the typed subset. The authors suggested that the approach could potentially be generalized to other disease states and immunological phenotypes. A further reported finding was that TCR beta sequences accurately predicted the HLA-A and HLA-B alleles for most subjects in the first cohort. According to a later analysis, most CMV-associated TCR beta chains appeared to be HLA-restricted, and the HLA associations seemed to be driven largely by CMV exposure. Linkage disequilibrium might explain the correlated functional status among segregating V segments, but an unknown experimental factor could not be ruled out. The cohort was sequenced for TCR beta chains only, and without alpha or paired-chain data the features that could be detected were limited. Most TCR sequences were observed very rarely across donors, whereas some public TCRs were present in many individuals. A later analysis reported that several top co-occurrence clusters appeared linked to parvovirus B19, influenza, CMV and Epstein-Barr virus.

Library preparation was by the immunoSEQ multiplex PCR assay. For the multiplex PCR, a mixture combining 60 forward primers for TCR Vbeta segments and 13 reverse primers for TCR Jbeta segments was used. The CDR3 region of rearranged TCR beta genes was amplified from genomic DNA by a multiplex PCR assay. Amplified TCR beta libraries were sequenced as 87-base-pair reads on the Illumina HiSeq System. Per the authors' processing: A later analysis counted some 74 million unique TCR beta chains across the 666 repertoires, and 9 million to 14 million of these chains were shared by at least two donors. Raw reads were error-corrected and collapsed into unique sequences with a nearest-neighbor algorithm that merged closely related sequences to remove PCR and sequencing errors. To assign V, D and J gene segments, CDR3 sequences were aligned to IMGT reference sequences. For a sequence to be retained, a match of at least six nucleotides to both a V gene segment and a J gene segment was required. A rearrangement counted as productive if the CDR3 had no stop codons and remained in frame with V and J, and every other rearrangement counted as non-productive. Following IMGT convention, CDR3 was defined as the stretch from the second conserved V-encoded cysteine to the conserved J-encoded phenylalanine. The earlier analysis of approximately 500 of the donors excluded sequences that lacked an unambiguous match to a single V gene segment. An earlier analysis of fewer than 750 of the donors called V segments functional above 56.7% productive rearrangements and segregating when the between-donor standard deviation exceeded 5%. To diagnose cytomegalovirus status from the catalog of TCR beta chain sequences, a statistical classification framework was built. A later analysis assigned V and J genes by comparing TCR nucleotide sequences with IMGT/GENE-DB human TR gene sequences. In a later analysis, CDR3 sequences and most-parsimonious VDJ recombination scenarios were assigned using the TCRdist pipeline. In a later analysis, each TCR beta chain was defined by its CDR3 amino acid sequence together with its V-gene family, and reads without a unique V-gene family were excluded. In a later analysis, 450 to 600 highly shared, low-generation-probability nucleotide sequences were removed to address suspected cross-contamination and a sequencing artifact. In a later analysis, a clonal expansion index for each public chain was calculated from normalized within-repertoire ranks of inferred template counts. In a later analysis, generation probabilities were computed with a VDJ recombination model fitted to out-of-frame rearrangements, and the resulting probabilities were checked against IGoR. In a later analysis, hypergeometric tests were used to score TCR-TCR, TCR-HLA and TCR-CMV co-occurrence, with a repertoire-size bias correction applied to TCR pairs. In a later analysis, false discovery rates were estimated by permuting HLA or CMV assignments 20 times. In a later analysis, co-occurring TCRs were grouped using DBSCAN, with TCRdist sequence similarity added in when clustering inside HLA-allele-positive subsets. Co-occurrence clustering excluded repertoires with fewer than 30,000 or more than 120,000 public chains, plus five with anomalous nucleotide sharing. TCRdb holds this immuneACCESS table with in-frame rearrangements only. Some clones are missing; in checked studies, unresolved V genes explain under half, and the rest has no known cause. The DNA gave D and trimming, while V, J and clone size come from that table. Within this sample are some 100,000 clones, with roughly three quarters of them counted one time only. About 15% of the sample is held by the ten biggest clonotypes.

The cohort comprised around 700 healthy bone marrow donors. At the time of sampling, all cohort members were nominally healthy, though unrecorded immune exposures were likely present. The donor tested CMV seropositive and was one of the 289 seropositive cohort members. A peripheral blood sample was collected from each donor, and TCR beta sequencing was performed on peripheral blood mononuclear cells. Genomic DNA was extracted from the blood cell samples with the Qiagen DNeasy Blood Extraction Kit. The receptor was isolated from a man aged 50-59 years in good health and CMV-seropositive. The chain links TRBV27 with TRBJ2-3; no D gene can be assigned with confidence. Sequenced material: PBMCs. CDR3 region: CASSLWLSTDTQYF. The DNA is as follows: TGTGCCAGCAGTTTATGGCTTAGCACAGATACGCAGTATTTT.